This entry lists 17 T cell receptor beta chains sequenced from one sample in a study of T-cell memory formation after mild COVID-19. TCRdb re-derived calls from the 5' RACE reads in MiXCR, one entry per CDR3 protein. The table includes around 410,000 distinct CDR3 sequences, about 22% detected once. The sample taken for sequencing was PBMCs or a T cell subset sorted from them (not recorded which). The receptors derive from an adult woman who had mild COVID-19 (a few samples of this study predate the infection). Cell type and time point are not known.

This clonotype was picked up a small number of times. This chain links TRBV20-1 with TRBJ2-7, with D maybe TRBD1 (6 bases). The CDR3 loop spans 13 amino acids. The V end was cut by 8 bases, the J end by 1 base, with 15 bases between. Per germline, CDR1 DFQATT and CDR2 SNEGSKA (reference sequence). CDR3 nucleotide sequence: TGCAGTCCCAATTCCAGGGGTTCCTACGAGCAGTACTTC. Its translation: CSPNSRGSYEQYF.

This clonotype was detected only a few times. This chain joins TRBV7-3 and TRBJ2-2, with 8 bases fitting TRBD1. The CDR3 has 14 amino acids. CDR1 is SGHTA and CDR2 is FQGTGA in the germline V gene. J gave up 2 bases and V 8 bases, and 4 bases lay outside the gene matches. The CDR3 DNA sequence: TGTGCCAGCTGCCAGGGGGCTAACACCGGGGAGCTGTTTTTT. This encodes CASCQGANTGELFF.

This clonotype has more than one count but fewer than ten. The chain has TRBV20-1 and TRBJ1-5, with 11 bases identical to TRBD1. The CDR3 extends over 14 amino acids. Germline CDR1 and CDR2: DFQATT and SNEGSKA (reference sequence). Trimming took 6 bases from V and 3 from J; bases not matched to a gene: 4. The CDR3, as DNA: TGCAGTGCACCGGGACAGGGGGACAATCAGCCCCAGCATTTT. It yields the protein CSAPGQGDNQPQHF.

This clonotype was seen a handful of times. This rearrangement joins TRBV5-1 to TRBJ2-3; D is ambiguous. Trimming took off 4 bases at V and 6 bases at J, with 18 bases between the two ends. This CDR3 spans 15 amino acids. From germline, CDR1 is SGHRS and CDR2 YFSETQ. CDR3 sequence (DNA): TGCGCCAGCAGCCCAAGGGATCGTGGAACGGATACGCAGTATTTT. Translation gives CASSPRDRGTDTQYF.

J is TRBJ2-7 and V is TRBV30, with TRBD2 matching over 9 bases. V was clipped by 2 bases and J by 0 bases; unmatched bases: 8. CDR1 is GTSNPN and CDR2 is SVGIG in the germline V gene (reference sequence). The CDR3 length is 16 residues. CDR3 DNA: TGTGCCTGGAGTAAAGCGGGAGGCCGTGTCTCCTACGAGCAGTACTTC. This translates into CAWSKAGGRVSYEQYF.

This clonotype has more than one count but fewer than ten. This rearrangement joins TRBV29-1 to TRBJ1-1, with TRBD1 identical over 7 bases. The V gene end was trimmed by 7 bases and the J gene end by 2 bases; junction bases not matched to a gene: 4. Per the germline V gene, CDR1 is SQVTM and CDR2 is ANQGSEA. The CDR3 runs to 12 residues. CDR3 DNA: TGCAGCGGACGGGACAGCAACACTGAAGCTTTCTTT. Protein: CSGRDSNTEAFF.

The chain recombines TRBV29-1 with TRBJ2-2, with a possible D match to TRBD1 (6 bases). Germline CDR1 SQVTM, CDR2 ANQGSEA. V dropped 7 bases and J dropped 6 bases, with 12 bases sitting between them. The CDR3 length is 12 residues. The CDR3 bases are TGCAGCGCTACAGGGCTGGCCGGGGAGCTGTTTTTT. Its protein is CSATGLAGELFF.

V and J are TRBV20-1 and TRBJ1-1; TRBD1 agrees at 7 bases. CDR1 DFQATT and CDR2 SNEGSKA come from the germline V gene (reference sequence). The trim removed 1 base at V and 11 bases at J, leaving 13 bases unmatched. This CDR3 is built from 14 residues. Written as DNA, the CDR3 is TGCAGTGCTAGAGCCGGGACAGCCGTCGTGGGTGCTTTCTTT. It specifies CSARAGTAVVGAFF.

This chain uses TRBV3-1 with TRBJ2-1; D is undetermined. Germline V gives CDR1 LGHDT, CDR2 YNNKEL (reference sequence). The V gene lost 1 base and the J gene lost 7 bases, with 2 bases spanning the gap. The CDR3 runs to 11 residues. The CDR3 loop reads CASSQANEQFF. The CDR3 DNA follows: TGTGCCAGCAGCCAAGCAAATGAGCAGTTCTTC.

V is TRBV29-1 and J is TRBJ1-1; D not certain. Trimming stripped 7 bases from V and 4 bases from J, with 19 bases between. Looked up from germline, CDR1 is SQVTM and CDR2 is ANQGSEA. This CDR3 has 14 amino acids. The DNA for the CDR3 is TGCAGCGCCTGGGTGAGGGCGCGAGGCACTGAAGCTTTCTTT. This translates into CSAWVRARGTEAFF.

There are a few counts of this clonotype. This chain uses TRBV6-2 or TRBV6-3 with TRBJ1-1, with 7 bases that match TRBD1. The CDR3 totals 12 residues. V trimming: 8 bases; J trimming: 5 bases; junction bases outside the gene matches: 5. Germline V CDR1 and CDR2: MNHEY, SVGEGT. As DNA, the CDR3 is TGTGCCAGCGCTCCAGGGGGAACTGAAGCTTTCTTT. It encodes CASAPGGTEAFF.

The chain employs TRBV24-1 and TRBJ1-1; D is unresolved. This CDR3 is built from 13 residues. Germline V lookup: CDR1 KGHDR, CDR2 SFDVKD. V was trimmed by 5 bases and J by 3 bases, leaving 9 bases between them. The DNA for the CDR3 is TGTGCCACCAGTGCCTCGTGGGACACTGAAGCTTTCTTT. Translation: CATSASWDTEAFF.

This clonotype appeared a few times. The chain employs TRBV4-3 and TRBJ2-7, with 13 nucleotides matching TRBD2. Germline V gene sequence: CDR1 LGHNA, CDR2 YSLEER. This CDR3 has 17 amino acids. J was trimmed by 0 bases and V by 4 bases; bases with no gene match: 6. The CDR3 DNA is TGCGCCAGCAGCCTCGGGACTAGCGGGACCCGCTCCTACGAGCAGTACTTC. Its protein product is CASSLGTSGTRSYEQYF.

V and J are TRBV6-6 and TRBJ2-1; 9 bases agree with TRBD1. V trimming: 2 bases; J trimming: 7 bases; junction bases outside the gene matches: 6. Looked up from germline, CDR1 is MNHNY and CDR2 is SVGAGI (reference sequence). The CDR3 is 15 amino acids. CDR3 amino acids: CASSYPGTGRNEQFF. The CDR3 DNA reads as TGTGCCAGCAGTTACCCCGGGACAGGGAGGAATGAGCAGTTCTTC.

This clonotype was detected a few times. The chain couples TRBV6-6 to TRBJ1-1; possible D gene TRBD1, 6 bases. This CDR3 region has 16 residues. V dropped 1 base and J dropped 6 bases, with 18 bases sitting between them. From germline, CDR1 is MNHNY and CDR2 SVGAGI (reference sequence). The CDR3 DNA sequence: TGTGCCAGCAGTTACTTGGACAGACTACGGAGGGCTGAAGCTTTCTTT. Protein product: CASSYLDRLRRAEAFF.

This clonotype came up a few times. The chain is built from TRBV15 and TRBJ2-7; D not resolved. CDR3 size: 13 residues. V shed 0 bases and J shed 9 bases, with 12 bases lying between them. Germline V gene data show CDR1 as LNHNV and CDR2 as YYDKDF (reference sequence). CDR3 sequence: CATSRDRFGRQYF. The CDR3 DNA follows: TGTGCCACCAGCAGAGATCGGTTCGGGCGGCAGTACTTC.

A few counts support this clonotype. The chain combines TRBV20-1 with TRBJ2-5; D is unresolved. CDR1 and CDR2 from the germline V gene are DFQATT and SNEGSKA (reference sequence). The V end lost 2 bases, the J end lost 5 bases, and 12 bases lay between the germline ends. The CDR3 totals 13 residues. CDR3 sequence reads: CSARRAAGETQYF. CDR3 sequence (DNA): TGCAGTGCTAGACGGGCTGCCGGGGAGACCCAGTACTTC.